This TCR beta chain was obtained from a study of blood T cell repertoires in COVID-19. The CDR3 runs to 13 residues. Trimming shortened V by 0 bases and J by 7 bases, and 6 bases separated the two germline ends. Germline V CDR1 and CDR2: MGHRA, YSYEKL. Those who participated ranged in age from roughly 18 to 100 years and resided in 24 US areas. As handled by the study authors: Nucleated cell counts were estimated from reference gene primer amplification. Profiled with immunoSEQ multiplex PCR; TCRdb holds only in-frame clones, not every one. Clone size and V and J calls were adopted from that table, with D and trimming inferred from the DNA. The data hold a few hundred thousand clones, with 85% observed a single time.

The specimen was PBMCs or T cells enriched from blood (not recorded which). The V call is TRBV4-1, the J call TRBJ1-4, with D perhaps matching TRBD1 (6 bases). This TCR was recovered from a woman aged 45 to 65 who had been exposed to COVID-19. In nucleotides, the CDR3 is TGCGCCAGCAGCCAAGAGGACAGTGAAAAACTGTTTTTT. This gives the protein CASSQEDSEKLFF.